Listed below are T cell receptor beta chains from one sample, sequenced in a study of STAT5B mutations in CD4+ large granular lymphocyte leukemia. Here immunoSEQ multiplex PCR was the method, and the copy in TCRdb shows in-frame clones only, minus some. The sample holds nearly 35,000 clones, 70% to 90% seen once. Sequencing input: CD4+ T cells from blood buffy coats. These receptors were collected from a human donor in good health. Both conserved end residues are part of each CDR3.

J gene	V gene	CDR3 protein
TRBJ2-3	TRBV4-1	CASSRPSAELTDTQYF
TRBJ2-1	TRBV19	CASSVSGSYNEQFF
TRBJ2-2	TRBV14	CASSGHLGTGNTGELFF
TRBJ2-7	TRBV28	CASSLASPSYEQYF
TRBJ2-7	TRBV6-1	CATLIAGVGYEQYF
TRBJ1-5	TRBV2	CASSDQGGNQPQHF
TRBJ2-7	TRBV18	CASSPMEQPEQYF
TRBJ2-7	TRBV4-3	CASSQAYSAYEQYF
TRBJ1-1	TRBV5-1	CASRAVLNTEAFF
TRBJ2-7	TRBV5-1	CASSYSGSRSEQYF
TRBJ2-1	TRBV27	CASRTSGRHEQFF
TRBJ1-5	TRBV29-1	CSVTTGSGQPQHF